Below are 11 T cell receptor beta chains sequenced from a single sample in a study of CD8+CD57+ T cells in acquired aplastic anemia. Profiles of TCR beta VDJ and CDR3 were generated from a genomic DNA template. TCRdb re-called the reads with MiXCR, one entry per CDR3 protein. Here the sample spans 190,000 or so distinct CDR3 sequences, over 55% being singletons. Material for sequencing was sorted CD4+, CD8+, or CD8+CD57+ T cells (not recorded which) from PBMCs. These receptors were collected from a human donor in good health.

This clonotype was recorded only once. The V gene is TRBV12-3 or TRBV12-4, the J gene TRBJ2-3; possible D gene TRBD1, 6 bases. The CDR3 consists of 15 residues. DNA for the CDR3: TGTCCTACAACGGAATGGACAGATAGCACAGATACGCAGTATTTT. Translating it yields CPTTEWTDSTDTQYF.

The CDR3 loop reads CASRLTPGLAKETQYF. CDR3 in DNA: TGCGCCAGCAGACTAACACCGGGACTAGCTAAAGAGACCCAGTACTTC. V and J are TRBV10-2 and TRBJ2-5, with TRBD2 matching 9 bases. Germline V gives CDR1 WSHSY, CDR2 SAAADI. V lost 6 bases to trimming and J lost 3 bases; unmatched junction nucleotides: 11. The CDR3 runs 16 residues.

This chain links TRBV29-1 with TRBJ1-1, with a weak D call TRBD1 (5 bases). Looked up from germline, CDR1 is SQVTM and CDR2 is ANQGSEA. V was pared by 1 base and J by 4 bases, with 19 bases between. This CDR3 comprises 16 residues. Here the CDR3 reads CSVEVGRAGGVTEAFF. Here the CDR3 DNA reads TGCAGCGTTGAAGTGGGGAGGGCGGGGGGTGTCACTGAAGCTTTCTTT.

This clonotype was seen more than once but under ten times. The chain uses TRBV7-8 and TRBJ2-7, with a tentative D call TRBD1 (5 bases). Germline V gives CDR1 SGHVS, CDR2 FQNEAQ. V was cut by 2 bases and J by 1 base, with 9 bases left in between. The CDR3 contains 14 residues. Here the CDR3 reads CASSLQGTSYEQYF. The CDR3, as DNA: TGTGCCAGCAGCTTACAGGGTACATCCTACGAGCAGTACTTC. Full variable domain (missing parts from reference TRBV7-8 and TRBJ2-7): GAGVSQSPRYKVAKRGQDVALRCDPISGHVSLFWYQQALGQGPEFLTYFQNEAQLDKSGLPSDRFFAERPEGSVSTLKIQRTQQEDSAVYLCASSLQGTSYEQYFGPGTRLTVT.

The genes are TRBV20-1 and TRBJ1-5; 7 nucleotides match TRBD1. CDR1 and CDR2 from the germline V gene are DFQATT and SNEGSKA (reference sequence). This CDR3 spans 15 amino acids. With V trimmed by 6 bases and J by 3 bases, 11 bases remained unmatched. The CDR3 nucleotides read TGCAGTGCCCCCGGTCGACAGGGTTTCAATCAGCCCCAGCATTTT. As protein: CSAPGRQGFNQPQHF.

This clonotype was detected only a few times. The chain recombines TRBV9 with TRBJ2-5, with D perhaps TRBD1 or TRBD2 (7 bases each). Germline CDR1 reads SGDLS; CDR2 reads YYNGEE. V was shortened by 4 bases and J by 2 bases, with 18 bases between the two germline ends. This CDR3 has 16 amino acids. The DNA for the CDR3 is TGTGCCAGCAGCCCAGGGGGTAGCGGGTTGCAAGAGACCCAGTACTTC. Translated: CASSPGGSGLQETQYF.

The chain uses TRBV6-5 and TRBJ1-2; no clear D. The CDR3 spans 16 residues. Trimming removed 0 bases at V and 5 bases at J, with 16 bases between. CDR1 MNHEY and CDR2 SVGAGI come from the germline V gene. DNA of the CDR3: TGTGCCAGCAGTTACTCAAGGCAGGATGGCCCTTATGGCTACACCTTC. This codes for CASSYSRQDGPYGYTF.

The genes are TRBV20-1 and TRBJ2-7; D not certain. This CDR3 contains 14 residues. Germline CDR1 reads DFQATT; CDR2 reads SNEGSKA (reference sequence). V was trimmed by 6 bases and J by 2 bases, leaving 17 bases between them. The DNA for the CDR3 is TGCAGTGCCCTCCCGTTGACCGAAACCTACGAGCAGTACTTC. Translated: CSALPLTETYEQYF.

As DNA, the CDR3 is TGTGCCAGCAGCTTAGCGTTGGGGAGCACAGATACGCAGTATTTT. As protein: CASSLALGSTDTQYF. The chain recombines TRBV7-2 with TRBJ2-3; no firm D call. The CDR3 has 15 residues. The V gene lost 0 bases and the J gene lost 0 bases, with 7 bases spanning the gap. Germline CDR1 SGHTA, CDR2 FQGNSA.

Regarding this clonotype: Given the absence of the conserved phenylalanine or tryptophan at the CDR3 end, a read error is likely. The J gene is TRBJ2-1, the V gene TRBV19; the D gene could be TRBD1 or TRBD2 (5 bases each). There are 14 residues in the CDR3. V was cut by 6 bases and J by 10 bases, with 19 bases left in between. Germline V CDR1 and CDR2: LNHDA, SQIVND (reference sequence). CDR3 in DNA: TGTGCCAGTAGCATGGGGCATGAGGGTGGGGAGCAGTTCCTC. Translated, it gives CASSMGHEGGEQFL.

On this clonotype itself: This may stem from a read error, because a much larger clone lies one nucleotide away. The chain carries TRBV7-3 and TRBJ1-5; D not resolved. The germline gives CDR1 SGHTA, CDR2 FQGTGA. V dropped 5 bases and J dropped 8 bases, with 16 bases sitting between them. The CDR3 consists of 14 residues. The CDR3 loop is CASSDTEIGEPQHF. CDR3 in DNA: TGTGCCAGCAGCGATACAGAAATTGGGGAGCCCCAGCATTTT.